This paragraph reports one T cell receptor (beta chain). Its target is not known. This CDR3 has 15 residues. Germline values: CDR1 MNHEY, CDR2 SVGEGT. V was pared by 6 bases and J by 6 bases, with 8 bases of the junction left unmatched. The data derive from a study of T cell responses to AZD1222 COVID-19 vaccine. Findings and limits, study-wide: Across spike, vaccine-associated CD4 TCRs were found, dominant at 160-218 and 743-854.

Assay: immunoSEQ multiplex PCR; the TCRdb copy retains only in-frame clones and omits some. The sample carries about 84,000 clones, around 89% recorded once. The receptor was derived from an adult in good health. V and J are TRBV6-2 or TRBV6-3 and TRBJ1-5; 10 bases are shared with TRBD1. The sample was peripheral blood, taken on day 0 of AZD1222 vaccination. In DNA, the CDR3 is TGTGCCAGCAGCGGGCCGGGACAGGGGACTCAGCCCCAGCATTTT. The encoded protein is CASSGPGQGTQPQHF.